This is a list of T cell receptor beta chains from one sample in a study of blood T cell repertoires in COVID-19. The table came from immunoSEQ multiplex PCR; TCRdb's copy has only in-frame clones and leaves some out. The table has about 150,000 clones, 75% to 90% seen once. Sequencing used PBMCs or T cells enriched from blood (not recorded which). The receptors come from a woman aged 35 to 49 who had been exposed to COVID-19. Both conserved end residues are part of each CDR3. Each record gives: D gene, clone size, V gene, J gene, CDR3 protein, CDR3 DNA. The D gene is left open where the match is weak. Part of the rows lack a size; the others show once, few, many or a class for expanded clones.

d_call: -
clone_size: once
v_call: TRBV4-1
j_call: TRBJ2-7
cdr3_aa: CASSQEGQSYEQYF
cdr3_nt: TGCGCCAGCAGCCAAGAGGGCCAGTCCTACGAGCAGTACTTC

d_call: TRBD2
clone_size: -
v_call: TRBV14
j_call: TRBJ2-7
cdr3_aa: CASSQGRGGGAWQYF
cdr3_nt: TGTGCCAGCAGCCAAGGACGCGGGGGGGGCGCTTGGCAGTACTTC

d_call: TRBD1
clone_size: -
v_call: TRBV7-2
j_call: TRBJ1-5
cdr3_aa: CASSLDRGLYQPQHF
cdr3_nt: TGTGCCAGCAGCTTGGACAGGGGTTTATATCAGCCCCAGCATTTT

d_call: TRBD2
clone_size: -
v_call: TRBV9
j_call: TRBJ2-1
cdr3_aa: CASSASGGPRRSSYNEQFF
cdr3_nt: TGTGCCAGCAGCGCCAGCGGGGGGCCCCGAAGGAGCTCCTACAATGAGCAGTTCTTC

d_call: -
clone_size: -
v_call: TRBV28
j_call: TRBJ1-6
cdr3_aa: CASSLQAGLSYNSPLHF
cdr3_nt: TGTGCCAGCAGTTTACAGGCGGGCCTCTCCTATAATTCACCCCTCCACTTT

d_call: TRBD1
clone_size: -
v_call: TRBV9
j_call: TRBJ2-7
cdr3_aa: CASSALGGATYEQYF
cdr3_nt: TGTGCCAGCAGCGCTTTAGGGGGCGCAACCTACGAGCAGTACTTC

d_call: -
clone_size: -
v_call: TRBV4-1
j_call: TRBJ1-4
cdr3_aa: CASSQTGINEKLFF
cdr3_nt: TGCGCCAGCAGCCAGACTGGCATCAATGAAAAACTGTTTTTT

d_call: TRBD1
clone_size: -
v_call: TRBV7-2
j_call: TRBJ1-3
cdr3_aa: CASSEGQGAVGNTIYF
cdr3_nt: TGTGCCAGCAGCGAGGGACAGGGGGCGGTAGGAAACACCATATATTTT

d_call: TRBD1
clone_size: -
v_call: TRBV6-5
j_call: TRBJ1-2
cdr3_aa: CASSTGQGANYGYTF
cdr3_nt: TGTGCCAGCAGCACCGGACAGGGGGCTAACTATGGCTACACCTTC

d_call: -
clone_size: -
v_call: TRBV1
j_call: TRBJ1-4
cdr3_aa: CTSSRGVLGEKLFF
cdr3_nt: TGCACCAGCAGCCGGGGGGTCCTCGGGGAAAAACTGTTTTTT

d_call: -
clone_size: -
v_call: TRBV25-1
j_call: TRBJ1-3
cdr3_aa: CASSGPGQHPFSGNTIYF
cdr3_nt: TGTGCCAGCAGTGGGCCGGGACAACATCCCTTCTCTGGAAACACCATATATTTT

d_call: -
clone_size: -
v_call: TRBV27
j_call: TRBJ1-1
cdr3_aa: CASRRFLQKSTEAFF
cdr3_nt: TGTGCCAGCAGGAGATTCCTTCAAAAGAGCACTGAAGCTTTCTTT

d_call: -
clone_size: -
v_call: TRBV28
j_call: TRBJ2-1
cdr3_aa: CASSHPDKAYNEQFF
cdr3_nt: TGTGCCAGCAGCCACCCGGACAAAGCATACAATGAGCAGTTCTTC

d_call: TRBD1
clone_size: -
v_call: TRBV7-3
j_call: TRBJ2-7
cdr3_aa: CASSSSGTGSYEQYF
cdr3_nt: TGTGCCAGCAGCTCCTCCGGGACAGGGTCCTACGAGCAGTACTTC

d_call: -
clone_size: -
v_call: TRBV10-1
j_call: TRBJ2-3
cdr3_aa: CASSDRQVSTDTQYF
cdr3_nt: TGCGCCAGCAGTGACAGGCAGGTTAGCACAGATACGCAGTATTTT

d_call: -
clone_size: -
v_call: TRBV9
j_call: TRBJ1-2
cdr3_aa: CASSVLGDGYTF
cdr3_nt: TGTGCCAGCAGCGTTCTAGGGGATGGCTACACCTTC

d_call: -
clone_size: -
v_call: TRBV18
j_call: TRBJ1-6
cdr3_aa: CASSPGGSIDSPLHF
cdr3_nt: TGTGCCAGCTCACCAGGGGGGTCGATAGATTCACCCCTCCACTTT

d_call: -
clone_size: -
v_call: TRBV6-5
j_call: TRBJ2-7
cdr3_aa: CASSSSSASYEQYF
cdr3_nt: TGTGCCAGCAGTTCGTCTAGCGCCTCCTACGAGCAGTACTTC

d_call: -
clone_size: -
v_call: TRBV28
j_call: TRBJ2-6
cdr3_aa: CASAMGGNGANVLTF
cdr3_nt: TGTGCCAGCGCGATGGGCGGGAATGGGGCCAACGTCCTGACTTTC

d_call: TRBD1
clone_size: -
v_call: TRBV6-5
j_call: TRBJ1-1
cdr3_aa: CASSYYPNHRGAEAFF
cdr3_nt: TGTGCCAGCAGTTACTACCCGAATCACAGGGGGGCTGAAGCTTTCTTT

d_call: TRBD1
clone_size: -
v_call: TRBV6-5
j_call: TRBJ1-2
cdr3_aa: CASSVEPGGGYTF
cdr3_nt: TGTGCCAGCAGCGTTGAACCAGGGGGTGGCTACACCTTC

d_call: -
clone_size: -
v_call: TRBV7-9
j_call: TRBJ1-1
cdr3_aa: CASSLAAKNTEAFF
cdr3_nt: TGTGCCAGCAGCTTGGCGGCGAAGAACACTGAAGCTTTCTTT

d_call: -
clone_size: -
v_call: TRBV18
j_call: TRBJ1-5
cdr3_aa: CASSSGQPNQPQHF
cdr3_nt: TGTGCCAGCTCGTCTGGACAGCCCAATCAGCCCCAGCATTTT

d_call: TRBD1
clone_size: few
v_call: TRBV6-6
j_call: TRBJ1-5
cdr3_aa: CASSQLRGHQPQHF
cdr3_nt: TGTGCCAGCAGCCAACTCAGGGGGCATCAGCCCCAGCATTTT

d_call: -
clone_size: -
v_call: TRBV19
j_call: TRBJ1-1
cdr3_aa: CASSMASPGTEAFF
cdr3_nt: TGTGCCAGTAGTATGGCCTCTCCCGGGACTGAAGCTTTCTTT

d_call: -
clone_size: once
v_call: TRBV15
j_call: TRBJ2-1
cdr3_aa: CATSRDRAGYNEQFF
cdr3_nt: TGTGCCACCAGCAGAGACAGGGCGGGGTACAATGAGCAGTTCTTC

d_call: -
clone_size: few
v_call: TRBV4-3
j_call: TRBJ2-1
cdr3_aa: CASSQDRRKINEQFF
cdr3_nt: TGCGCCAGCAGCCAAGACAGGAGGAAGATTAATGAGCAGTTCTTC

d_call: TRBD2
clone_size: -
v_call: TRBV18
j_call: TRBJ2-1
cdr3_aa: CASSPLTSGRAMDEQFF
cdr3_nt: TGTGCCAGCTCACCACTTACTAGCGGGAGGGCCATGGATGAGCAGTTCTTC

d_call: -
clone_size: -
v_call: TRBV28
j_call: TRBJ1-2
cdr3_aa: CASSLGHDTYGYTF
cdr3_nt: TGTGCCAGCAGTTTAGGGCATGACACGTATGGCTACACCTTC

d_call: -
clone_size: -
v_call: TRBV10-3
j_call: TRBJ1-2
cdr3_aa: CAISESEGMDGYTF
cdr3_nt: TGTGCCATCAGTGAGTCGGAGGGTATGGATGGCTACACCTTC

d_call: TRBD1
clone_size: -
v_call: TRBV6-5
j_call: TRBJ2-2
cdr3_aa: CASSPGTGLSGELFF
cdr3_nt: TGTGCCAGCAGTCCCGGGACAGGGTTGAGCGGGGAGCTGTTTTTT

d_call: -
clone_size: -
v_call: TRBV19
j_call: TRBJ2-1
cdr3_aa: CASSIDAGAAGWEQFF
cdr3_nt: TGTGCCAGTAGTATAGACGCAGGGGCGGCCGGGTGGGAGCAGTTCTTC

d_call: TRBD2
clone_size: -
v_call: TRBV7-3
j_call: TRBJ2-1
cdr3_aa: CASSLPAGGHNEQFF
cdr3_nt: TGTGCCAGCAGCTTACCGGCGGGGGGCCACAATGAGCAGTTCTTC

d_call: -
clone_size: -
v_call: TRBV5-6
j_call: TRBJ2-1
cdr3_aa: CASSPILAKYEQFF
cdr3_nt: TGTGCCAGCAGCCCCATTCTAGCGAAATATGAGCAGTTCTTC

d_call: -
clone_size: -
v_call: TRBV6-6
j_call: TRBJ2-3
cdr3_aa: CASSYEPGMATQYF
cdr3_nt: TGTGCCAGCAGTTACGAGCCAGGAATGGCTACGCAGTATTTT

d_call: -
clone_size: once
v_call: TRBV29-1
j_call: TRBJ1-4
cdr3_aa: CSVGVQTNEKLFF
cdr3_nt: TGCAGCGTTGGGGTACAGACTAATGAAAAACTGTTTTTT

d_call: -
clone_size: -
v_call: TRBV28
j_call: TRBJ2-1
cdr3_aa: CAILGGVSYNEQFF
cdr3_nt: TGTGCCATCCTTGGAGGGGTCTCCTACAATGAGCAGTTCTTC

d_call: -
clone_size: -
v_call: TRBV11-3
j_call: TRBJ2-3
cdr3_aa: CASSLVFGQGPGTDTQYF
cdr3_nt: TGTGCCAGCAGCTTAGTCTTCGGGCAGGGGCCGGGCACAGATACGCAGTATTTT

d_call: TRBD1
clone_size: -
v_call: TRBV4-1
j_call: TRBJ1-6
cdr3_aa: CASSQGRRGRYNSPLHF
cdr3_nt: TGCGCCAGCAGCCAAGGACGCAGGGGGAGATATAATTCACCCCTCCACTTT

d_call: TRBD1
clone_size: -
v_call: TRBV6-5
j_call: TRBJ2-7
cdr3_aa: CASGGLADRWYF
cdr3_nt: TGTGCCAGCGGGGGCTTGGCGGACAGGTGGTACTTC

d_call: TRBD1
clone_size: -
v_call: TRBV7-2
j_call: TRBJ1-1
cdr3_aa: CASSLGQGANTEAFF
cdr3_nt: TGTGCCAGCAGCTTGGGACAGGGTGCCAACACTGAAGCTTTCTTT

d_call: -
clone_size: -
v_call: TRBV5-4
j_call: TRBJ2-3
cdr3_aa: CASSVRDWEITDTQYF
cdr3_nt: TGTGCCAGCAGCGTCCGGGACTGGGAGATCACAGATACGCAGTATTTT

d_call: TRBD1
clone_size: -
v_call: TRBV10-1
j_call: TRBJ2-2
cdr3_aa: CASNKQGTGELFF
cdr3_nt: TGCGCCAGCAACAAACAGGGGACCGGGGAGCTGTTTTTT

d_call: TRBD1
clone_size: once
v_call: TRBV13
j_call: TRBJ1-1
cdr3_aa: CASSLNRQGGGAFF
cdr3_nt: TGTGCCAGCAGCTTAAATCGACAGGGTGGCGGAGCTTTCTTT

d_call: -
clone_size: -
v_call: TRBV20-1
j_call: TRBJ1-3
cdr3_aa: CSAPLGNTIYF
cdr3_nt: TGCAGTGCCCCTTTGGGAAACACCATATATTTT

d_call: -
clone_size: -
v_call: TRBV5-1
j_call: TRBJ2-2
cdr3_aa: CASSLVPKNTGELFF
cdr3_nt: TGCGCCAGCAGCTTGGTCCCTAAGAACACCGGGGAGCTGTTTTTT

d_call: TRBD1
clone_size: once
v_call: TRBV5-1
j_call: TRBJ2-7
cdr3_aa: CASTPGQYSYEQYF
cdr3_nt: TGCGCCAGCACCCCGGGACAGTATTCCTACGAGCAGTACTTC